A selection of T cell receptor beta chains follows, all from one sample in a study of cytomegalovirus exposure and HLA in healthy donors. The data were produced by immunoSEQ multiplex PCR, yet TCRdb's version contains in-frame clones alone and is incomplete. The profile covers roughly 59,000 clones, with approximately 95% appearing a single time and around 7% taken by the ten largest. Sequencing input: PBMCs. Source of these receptors: a woman aged 18-29 years in good health and CMV-seropositive. Each CDR3 is given with its conserved first and last residue. The order of the fields is V gene, CDR3 protein.

>TRBV5-1
CASSPQTGGTGELFF
>TRBV2
CASSQRAVATNEKLFF
>TRBV28
CASSLSVRAGNTIYF
>TRBV7-9
CASSTRDRGPAYNEQFF
>TRBV11-3
CASSQPTGGPMIEQFF
>TRBV27
CASSLLRLAGGDTQYF
>TRBV5-4
CASSLGTGGNYGYTF
>TRBV20-1
CSVGGNTEAFF
>TRBV5-1
CASSSWTGESEKLFF
>TRBV28
CASSFTGSNQPQHF
>TRBV2
CASSQGAGAATNEKLFF
>TRBV14
CASSRVPQGSYGYTF
>TRBV11-2
CASSFSVRENTEAFF
>TRBV4-1
CASSHRSRTGLRESYNEQFF
>TRBV6-1
CASSSFYGYTF
>TRBV6-6
CASSYGDSHEPQHF
>TRBV29-1
CSEGGDHGYTF
>TRBV6-1
CASSEVSLAGVNNEQFF
>TRBV30
CAWSGEYRTTDYGYTF
>TRBV19
CASSMFLAGSSYNEQFF
>TRBV9
CASSKDRGYGYTF
>TRBV29-1
CSVESSGVNLGQYF
>TRBV11-2
CASSLGPWSGGFF
>TRBV9
CASSPWDRGTEAFF
>TRBV21-1
CASSKNPDREERYEQYF
>TRBV28
CASTGGTGGEKLFF
>TRBV6-4
CASTQGDRGLTGELFF
>TRBV28
CASSPGTMNEKLFF
>TRBV30
CAWRTSVGRSPYNSPLHF
>TRBV4-3
CASSQDQGTLHF
>TRBV19
CASRRGGLDEQFF
>TRBV25-1
CASMGVSYEQYF
>TRBV7-9
CASSRDIQETQYF
>TRBV2
CASSTGTGEGNF
>TRBV27
CASSLAAGGLDEQYF
>TRBV6-5
CASSYRLAGGQRYF
>TRBV30
CAWNRGQGVLTFNYGYTF
>TRBV10-1
CASSESGAGTDTQYF
>TRBV7-9
CASSLLIAASTDTQYF
>TRBV5-6
CASSASWGGYEQYF
>TRBV13
CASSFAGAVYEQYF
>TRBV6-1
CATQGQITEAFF
>TRBV5-4
CASSESGGAGETQYF
>TRBV5-1
CASSFRGFWTEAFF
>TRBV19
CASSVLFPGQQIWPQHF